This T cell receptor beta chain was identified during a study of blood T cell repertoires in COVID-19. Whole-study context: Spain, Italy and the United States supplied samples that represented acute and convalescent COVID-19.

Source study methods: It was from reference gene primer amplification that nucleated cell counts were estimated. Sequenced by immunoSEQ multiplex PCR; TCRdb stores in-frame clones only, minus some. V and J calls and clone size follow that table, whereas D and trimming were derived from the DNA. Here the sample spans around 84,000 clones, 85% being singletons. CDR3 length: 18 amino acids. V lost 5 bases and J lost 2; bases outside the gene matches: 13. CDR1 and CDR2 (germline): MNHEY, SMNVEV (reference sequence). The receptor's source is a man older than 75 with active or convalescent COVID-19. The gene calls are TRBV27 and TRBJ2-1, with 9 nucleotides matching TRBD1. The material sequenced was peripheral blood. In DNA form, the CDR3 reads TGTGCCAGCAGTCCCAAGGGGACAGGGAGTCCTACCTACAATGAGCAGTTCTTC. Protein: CASSPKGTGSPTYNEQFF.